This T cell receptor beta chain derives from a study of shared clonotypes between healthy human individuals. Once extracted for a subset, genomic DNA was divided evenly among several immunoSEQ plates. TCRdb's table, derived via immunoSEQ multiplex PCR, lists solely in-frame clones and lacks some. The repertoire holds 1,500,000 or so clones, more than 95% seen once, with over 1% in the top ten. Study-wide results and caveats: Among the subsets, naive ones generally showed larger estimated richness than memory ones.

The split of CD4+ cells yielded CD45RA+ naive and CD45RA-negative memory subsets. On this clone: Antigen: not known.

This sequence was found in a man aged 25 to 40 in good health. The source material was naive CD4+ T cells sorted from blood. Subset indicated: CD45RA+ positively selected.

CDR3 nucleotides: TGTGCCAGCAGTCCTCCCCGGGCACTTGGGTACGAGCAGTACTTC. It specifies CASSPPRALGYEQYF. V is TRBV28 and J is TRBJ2-7; D remains ambiguous. CDR3 length: 15 amino acids. V gave up 5 bases and J gave up 4 bases, with 18 bases separating them. Germline V gives CDR1 MDHEN, CDR2 SYDVKM.